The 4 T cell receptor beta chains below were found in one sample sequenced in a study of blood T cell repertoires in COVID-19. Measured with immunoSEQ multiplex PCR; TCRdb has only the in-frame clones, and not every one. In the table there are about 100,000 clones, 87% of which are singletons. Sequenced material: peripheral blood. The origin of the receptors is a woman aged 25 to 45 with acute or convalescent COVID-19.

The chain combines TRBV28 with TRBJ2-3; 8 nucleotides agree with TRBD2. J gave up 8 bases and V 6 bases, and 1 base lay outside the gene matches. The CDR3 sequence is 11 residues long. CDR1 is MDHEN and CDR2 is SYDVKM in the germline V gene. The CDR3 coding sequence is TGTGCCAGCAGAAGCGGGGGTACGCAGTATTTT. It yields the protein CASRSGGTQYF.

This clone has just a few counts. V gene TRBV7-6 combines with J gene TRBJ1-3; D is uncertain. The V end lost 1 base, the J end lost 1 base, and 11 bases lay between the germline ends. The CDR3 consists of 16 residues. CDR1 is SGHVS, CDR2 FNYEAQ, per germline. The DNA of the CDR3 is TGTGCCAGCAGCTTAGTTGAGGATTCATCTGGAAACACCATATATTTT. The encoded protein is CASSLVEDSSGNTIYF. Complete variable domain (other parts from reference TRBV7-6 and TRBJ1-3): GAGVSQSPRYKVTKRGQDVALRCDPISGHVSLYWYRQALGQGPEFLTYFNYEAQQDKSGLPNDRFSAERPEGSISTLTIQRTEQRDSAMYRCASSLVEDSSGNTIYFGEGSWLTVV.

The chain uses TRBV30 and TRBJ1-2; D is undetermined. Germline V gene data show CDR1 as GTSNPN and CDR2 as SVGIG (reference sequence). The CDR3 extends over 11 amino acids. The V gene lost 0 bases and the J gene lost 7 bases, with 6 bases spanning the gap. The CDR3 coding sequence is TGTGCCTGGAGTGTAGGAGTTGGCTACACCTTC. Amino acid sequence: CAWSVGVGYTF.

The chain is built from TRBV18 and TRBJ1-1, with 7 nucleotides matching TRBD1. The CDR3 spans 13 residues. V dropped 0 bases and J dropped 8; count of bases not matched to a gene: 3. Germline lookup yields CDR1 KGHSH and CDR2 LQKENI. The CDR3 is CASSPPWDSEAFF. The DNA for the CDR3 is TGTGCCAGCTCACCACCATGGGACAGCGAAGCTTTCTTT.